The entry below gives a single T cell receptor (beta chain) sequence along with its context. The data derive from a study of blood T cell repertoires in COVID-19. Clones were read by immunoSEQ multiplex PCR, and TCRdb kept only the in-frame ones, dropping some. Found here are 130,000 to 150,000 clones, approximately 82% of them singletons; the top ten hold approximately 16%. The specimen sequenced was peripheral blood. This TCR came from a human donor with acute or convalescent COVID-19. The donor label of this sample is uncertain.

The CDR3, as DNA: TGTGCCATCAGTGAGTCTCGGGGTACTAACTATGGCTACACCTTC. Protein: CAISESRGTNYGYTF. The rearrangement uses TRBV10-3 and TRBJ1-2; D is ambiguous. Per the germline V gene, CDR1 is ENHRY and CDR2 is SYGVKD. CDR3 size: 15 residues. V was shortened by 0 bases and J by 0 bases, with 8 bases between the two germline ends.